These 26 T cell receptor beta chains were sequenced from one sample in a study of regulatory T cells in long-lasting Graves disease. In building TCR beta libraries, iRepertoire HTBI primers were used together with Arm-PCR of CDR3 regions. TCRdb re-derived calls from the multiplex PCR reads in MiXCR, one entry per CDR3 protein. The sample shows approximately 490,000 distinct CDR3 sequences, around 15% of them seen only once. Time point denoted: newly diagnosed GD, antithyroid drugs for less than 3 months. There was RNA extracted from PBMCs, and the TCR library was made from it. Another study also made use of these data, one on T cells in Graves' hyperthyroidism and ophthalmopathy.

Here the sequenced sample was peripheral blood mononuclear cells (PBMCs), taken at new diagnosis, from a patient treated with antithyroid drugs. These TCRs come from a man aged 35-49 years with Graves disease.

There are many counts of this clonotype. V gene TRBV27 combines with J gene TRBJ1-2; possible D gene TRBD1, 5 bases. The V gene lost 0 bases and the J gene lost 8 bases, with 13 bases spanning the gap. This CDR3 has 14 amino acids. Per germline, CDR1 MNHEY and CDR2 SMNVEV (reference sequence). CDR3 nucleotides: TGTGCCAGCAGTTTATCGCTGGGGGGTTTGGGCTACACCTTC. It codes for CASSLSLGGLGYTF.

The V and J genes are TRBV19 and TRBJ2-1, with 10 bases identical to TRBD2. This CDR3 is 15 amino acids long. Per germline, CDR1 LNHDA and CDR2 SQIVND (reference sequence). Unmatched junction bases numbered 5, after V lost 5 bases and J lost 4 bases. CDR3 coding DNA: TGTGCCAGTAGTCAAGCGGGAGGGCGATACAATGAGCAGTTCTTC. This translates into CASSQAGGRYNEQFF.

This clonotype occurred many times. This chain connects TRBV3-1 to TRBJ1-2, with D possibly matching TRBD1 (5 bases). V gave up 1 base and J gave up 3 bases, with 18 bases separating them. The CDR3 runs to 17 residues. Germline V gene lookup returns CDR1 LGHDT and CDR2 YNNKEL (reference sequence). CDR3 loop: CASSQASTARYHYGYTF. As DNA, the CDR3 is TGTGCCAGCAGCCAAGCATCGACAGCCCGATACCACTATGGCTACACCTTC.

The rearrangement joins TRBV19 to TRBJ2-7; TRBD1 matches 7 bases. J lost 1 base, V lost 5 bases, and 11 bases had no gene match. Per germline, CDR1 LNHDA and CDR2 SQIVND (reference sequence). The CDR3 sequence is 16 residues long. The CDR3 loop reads CASSPDPGTASYEQYF. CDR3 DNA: TGTGCCAGTAGTCCAGACCCCGGGACAGCGTCCTACGAGCAGTACTTC.

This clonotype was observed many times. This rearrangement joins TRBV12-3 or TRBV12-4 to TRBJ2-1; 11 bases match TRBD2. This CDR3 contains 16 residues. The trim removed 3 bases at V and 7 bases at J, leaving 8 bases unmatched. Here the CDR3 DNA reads TGTGCCAGCAGTTTTACCCCGGGACTAGCGGCAAATGAGCAGTTCTTC. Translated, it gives CASSFTPGLAANEQFF.

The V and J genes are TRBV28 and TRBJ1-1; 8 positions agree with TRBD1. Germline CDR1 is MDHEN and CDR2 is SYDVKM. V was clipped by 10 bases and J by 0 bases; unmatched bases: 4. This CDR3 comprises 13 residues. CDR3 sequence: CATGQGLNTEAFF. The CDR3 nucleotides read TGTGCCACCGGACAGGGTTTGAACACTGAAGCTTTCTTT.

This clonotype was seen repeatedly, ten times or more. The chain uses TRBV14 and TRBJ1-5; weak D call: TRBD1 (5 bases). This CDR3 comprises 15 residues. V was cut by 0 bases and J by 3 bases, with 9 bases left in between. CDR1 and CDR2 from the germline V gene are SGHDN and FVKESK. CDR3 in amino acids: CASSQDRQLNQPQHF. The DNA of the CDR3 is TGTGCCAGCAGCCAAGATAGACAGCTCAATCAGCCCCAGCATTTT.

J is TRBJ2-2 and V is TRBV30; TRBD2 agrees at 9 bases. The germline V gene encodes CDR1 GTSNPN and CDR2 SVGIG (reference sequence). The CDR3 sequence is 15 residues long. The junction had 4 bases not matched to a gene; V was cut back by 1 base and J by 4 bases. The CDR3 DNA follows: TGTGCCTGGAGTGGTCTAGCGGGAACCACCGGGGAGCTGTTTTTT. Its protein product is CAWSGLAGTTGELFF. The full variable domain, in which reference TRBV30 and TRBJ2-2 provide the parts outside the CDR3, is SQTIHQWPATLVQPVGSPLSLECTVEGTSNPNLYWYRQAAGRGLQLLFYSVGIGQISSEVPQNLSASRPQDRQFILSSKKLLLSDSGFYLCAWSGLAGTTGELFFGEGSRLTVL.

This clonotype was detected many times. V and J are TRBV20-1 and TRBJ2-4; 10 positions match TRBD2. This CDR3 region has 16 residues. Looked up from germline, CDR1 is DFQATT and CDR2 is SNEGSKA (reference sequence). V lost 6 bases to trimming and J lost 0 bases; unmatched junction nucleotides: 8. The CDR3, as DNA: TGCAGTGCGAGGTTAAGCGGGGGGGAAGCCAAAAACATTCAGTACTTC. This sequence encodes CSARLSGGEAKNIQYF.

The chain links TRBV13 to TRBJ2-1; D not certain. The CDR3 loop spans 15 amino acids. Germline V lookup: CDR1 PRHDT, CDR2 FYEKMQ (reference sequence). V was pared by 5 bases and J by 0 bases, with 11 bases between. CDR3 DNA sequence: TGTGCCAGCAGCCCCGCCGTGAGCTCCTACAATGAGCAGTTCTTC. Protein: CASSPAVSSYNEQFF.

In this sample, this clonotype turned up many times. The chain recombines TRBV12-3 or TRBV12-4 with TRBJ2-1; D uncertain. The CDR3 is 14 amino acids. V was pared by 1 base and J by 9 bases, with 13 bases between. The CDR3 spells CASSLEAAIREQFF. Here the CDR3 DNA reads TGTGCCAGCAGTTTAGAGGCAGCGATCCGTGAGCAGTTCTTC.

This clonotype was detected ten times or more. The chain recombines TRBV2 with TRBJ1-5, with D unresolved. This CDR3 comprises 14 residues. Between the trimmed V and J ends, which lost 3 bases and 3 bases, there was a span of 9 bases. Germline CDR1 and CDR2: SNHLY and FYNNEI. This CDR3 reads CASSEIQHNQPQHF. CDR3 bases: TGTGCCAGCAGTGAGATCCAGCACAATCAGCCCCAGCATTTT.

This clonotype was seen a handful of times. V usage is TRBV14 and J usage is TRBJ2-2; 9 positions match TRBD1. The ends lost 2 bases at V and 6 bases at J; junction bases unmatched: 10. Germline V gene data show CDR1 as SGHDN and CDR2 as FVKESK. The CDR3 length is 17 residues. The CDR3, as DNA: TGTGCCAGCAGCCAACAACCCAGGACAGGGGTGGCCGGGGAGCTGTTTTTT. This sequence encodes CASSQQPRTGVAGELFF.

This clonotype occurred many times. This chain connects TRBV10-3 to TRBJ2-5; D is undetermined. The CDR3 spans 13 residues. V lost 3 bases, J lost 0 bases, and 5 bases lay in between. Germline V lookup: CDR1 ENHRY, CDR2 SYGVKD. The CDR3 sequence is CAISDSYQETQYF. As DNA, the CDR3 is TGTGCCATCAGTGATAGCTACCAAGAGACCCAGTACTTC.

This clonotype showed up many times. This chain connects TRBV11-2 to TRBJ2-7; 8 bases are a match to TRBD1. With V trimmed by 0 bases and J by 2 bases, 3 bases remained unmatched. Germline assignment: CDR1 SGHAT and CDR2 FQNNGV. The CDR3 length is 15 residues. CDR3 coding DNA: TGTGCCAGCAGCTTAGAGGACAGGGAGACCTACGAGCAGTACTTC. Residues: CASSLEDRETYEQYF. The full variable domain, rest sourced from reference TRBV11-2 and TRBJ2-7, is EAGVAQSPRYKIIEKRQSVAFWCNPISGHATLYWYQQILGQGPKLLIQFQNNGVVDDSQLPKDRFSAERLKGVDSTLKIQPAKLEDSAVYLCASSLEDRETYEQYFGPGTRLTVT.

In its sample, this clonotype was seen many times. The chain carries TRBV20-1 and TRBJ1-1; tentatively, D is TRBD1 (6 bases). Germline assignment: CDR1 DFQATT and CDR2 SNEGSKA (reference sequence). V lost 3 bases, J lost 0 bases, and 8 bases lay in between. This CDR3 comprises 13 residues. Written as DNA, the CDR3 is TGCAGTGCTAGGGACAGCTTGAACACTGAAGCTTTCTTT. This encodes CSARDSLNTEAFF.

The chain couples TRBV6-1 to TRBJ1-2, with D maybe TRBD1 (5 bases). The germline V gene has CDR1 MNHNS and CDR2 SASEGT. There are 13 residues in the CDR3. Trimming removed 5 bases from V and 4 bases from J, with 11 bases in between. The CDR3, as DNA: TGTGCCAGCAGTACCGCTGGGGGCTATGGCTACACCTTC. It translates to CASSTAGGYGYTF.

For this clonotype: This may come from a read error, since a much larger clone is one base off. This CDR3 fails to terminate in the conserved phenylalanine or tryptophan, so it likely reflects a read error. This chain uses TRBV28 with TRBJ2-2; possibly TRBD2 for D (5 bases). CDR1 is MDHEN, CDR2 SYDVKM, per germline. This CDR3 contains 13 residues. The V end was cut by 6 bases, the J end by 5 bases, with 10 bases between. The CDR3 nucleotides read TGTGCCAGCAGCCGTCCGGGGACCGGGGAGCTGTTTCTT. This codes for CASSRPGTGELFL.

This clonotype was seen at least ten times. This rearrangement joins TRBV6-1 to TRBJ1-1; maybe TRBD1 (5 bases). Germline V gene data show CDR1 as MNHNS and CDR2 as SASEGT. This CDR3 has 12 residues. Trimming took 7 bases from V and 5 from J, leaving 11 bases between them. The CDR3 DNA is TGTGCCAGCAAGAGGGGAGGGACTGAAGCTTTCTTT. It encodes CASKRGGTEAFF.

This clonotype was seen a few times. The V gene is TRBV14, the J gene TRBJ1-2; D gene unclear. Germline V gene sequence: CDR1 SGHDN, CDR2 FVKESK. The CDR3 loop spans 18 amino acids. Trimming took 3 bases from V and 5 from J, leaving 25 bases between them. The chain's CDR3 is CASSQDSLTAPPSYGYTF. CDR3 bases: TGTGCCAGCAGCCAGGATTCCCTGACGGCCCCACCTTCATATGGCTACACCTTC.

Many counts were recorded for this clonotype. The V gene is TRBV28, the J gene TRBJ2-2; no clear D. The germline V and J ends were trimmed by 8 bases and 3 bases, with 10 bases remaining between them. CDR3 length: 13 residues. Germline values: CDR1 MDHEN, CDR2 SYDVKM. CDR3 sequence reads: CASSRPDTGELFF. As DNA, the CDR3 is TGTGCCAGCTCACGGCCAGACACCGGGGAGCTGTTTTTT. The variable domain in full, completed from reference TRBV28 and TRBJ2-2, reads DVKVTQSSRYLVKRTGEKVFLECVQDMDHENMFWYRQDPGLGLRLIYFSYDVKMKEKGDIPEGYSVSREKKERFSLILESASTNQTSMYLCASSRPDTGELFFGEGSRLTVL.

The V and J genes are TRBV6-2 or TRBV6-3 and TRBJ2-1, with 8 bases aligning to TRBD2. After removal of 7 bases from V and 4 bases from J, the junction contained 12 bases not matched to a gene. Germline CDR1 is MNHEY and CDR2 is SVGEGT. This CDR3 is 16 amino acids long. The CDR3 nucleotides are TGTGCCAGCAAGAGGAGCCGGGAGGGGAGGTACAATGAGCAGTTCTTC. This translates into CASKRSREGRYNEQFF.

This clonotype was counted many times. For the CDR3, the DNA is TGTGCCAGCAGCGTAGGTGGGACTCCCTACGAGCAGTACTTC. This encodes CASSVGGTPYEQYF. The V gene is TRBV9, the J gene TRBJ2-7; D is perhaps TRBD2 (6 bases). V shed 0 bases and J shed 2 bases, with 9 bases lying between them. The CDR3 sequence is 14 residues long. Germline V gene lookup returns CDR1 SGDLS and CDR2 YYNGEE. Complete variable domain (other parts from reference TRBV9 and TRBJ2-7): DSGVTQTPKHLITATGQRVTLRCSPRSGDLSVYWYQQSLDQGLQFLIQYYNGEERAKGNILERFSAQQFPDLHSELNLSSLELGDSALYFCASSVGGTPYEQYFGPGTRLTVT.

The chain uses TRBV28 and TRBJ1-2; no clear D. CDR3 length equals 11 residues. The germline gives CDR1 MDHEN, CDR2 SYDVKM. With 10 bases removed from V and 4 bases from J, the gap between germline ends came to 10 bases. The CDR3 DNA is TGTGCCACGGGTAACCTCTATGGCTACACCTTC. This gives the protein CATGNLYGYTF.

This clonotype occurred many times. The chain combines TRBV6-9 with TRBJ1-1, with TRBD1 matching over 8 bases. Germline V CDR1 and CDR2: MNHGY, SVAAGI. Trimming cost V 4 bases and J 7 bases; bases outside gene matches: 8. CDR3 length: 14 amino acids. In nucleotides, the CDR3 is TGTGCCAGCAGTTGGAACCAGGGGGCTGGTGAAGCTTTCTTT. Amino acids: CASSWNQGAGEAFF.

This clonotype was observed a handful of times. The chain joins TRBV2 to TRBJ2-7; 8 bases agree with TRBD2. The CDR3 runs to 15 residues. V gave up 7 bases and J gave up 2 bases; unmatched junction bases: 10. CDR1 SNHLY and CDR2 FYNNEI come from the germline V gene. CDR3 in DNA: TGTGCCAGCATTATGGCCCGGGGACTAGCCTACGAGCAGTACTTC. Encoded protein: CASIMARGLAYEQYF.